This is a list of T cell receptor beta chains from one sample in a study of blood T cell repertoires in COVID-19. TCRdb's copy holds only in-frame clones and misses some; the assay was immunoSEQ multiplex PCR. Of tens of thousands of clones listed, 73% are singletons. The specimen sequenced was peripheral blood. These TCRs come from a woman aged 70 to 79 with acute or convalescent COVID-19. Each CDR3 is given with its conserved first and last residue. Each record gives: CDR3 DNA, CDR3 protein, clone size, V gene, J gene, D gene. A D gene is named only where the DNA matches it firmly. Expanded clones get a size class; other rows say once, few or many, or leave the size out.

CDR3nt: TGTGCCACCAGTGATTTCCGGGGTTATGGCTACACCTTC
CDR3aa: CATSDFRGYGYTF
abundance: -
v_gene: TRBV24-1
j_gene: TRBJ1-2
d_gene: -

CDR3nt: TGTGCTAGTGGTTTGGTAGAGACAGGCGGTAACTATGGCTACACCTTC
CDR3aa: CASGLVETGGNYGYTF
abundance: -
v_gene: TRBV12-5
j_gene: TRBJ1-2
d_gene: -

CDR3nt: TGCAGCGTTCGGGGGTCCGGCTACTATGGCTACACCTTC
CDR3aa: CSVRGSGYYGYTF
abundance: -
v_gene: TRBV29-1
j_gene: TRBJ1-2
d_gene: -

CDR3nt: TGTGCCAGCAGCCAAGGTGGAGGCAATCAGCCCCAGCATTTT
CDR3aa: CASSQGGGNQPQHF
abundance: once
v_gene: TRBV3-1/TRBV3-2
j_gene: TRBJ1-5
d_gene: -

CDR3nt: TGCGCCAGCAGCTTTGAGTCCGCCGGCACCGGGGAGCTGTTTTTT
CDR3aa: CASSFESAGTGELFF
abundance: -
v_gene: TRBV5-1
j_gene: TRBJ2-2
d_gene: -

CDR3nt: TGTGCCAGCAGCCGTCCCGCCCTGGACTTAAATGGCTACACCTTC
CDR3aa: CASSRPALDLNGYTF
abundance: -
v_gene: TRBV7-2
j_gene: TRBJ1-2
d_gene: -

CDR3nt: TGTGCCACCCGACGAGGTTCCGGAGGGGAAGCTTTCTTT
CDR3aa: CATRRGSGGEAFF
abundance: -
v_gene: TRBV15
j_gene: TRBJ1-1
d_gene: -

CDR3nt: TGTGCCAGCAGCTCCCGCACGGCCCAGTACTTC
CDR3aa: CASSSRTAQYF
abundance: -
v_gene: TRBV5-8
j_gene: TRBJ2-5
d_gene: -

CDR3nt: TGTGCCAGCAGCACGACAGGAAAGAACACTGAAGCTTTCTTT
CDR3aa: CASSTTGKNTEAFF
abundance: -
v_gene: TRBV13
j_gene: TRBJ1-1
d_gene: -

CDR3nt: TGTGCCAGCAGTCCGGGACAGGGGGCGCCGGGGGGAAAACTGTTTTTT
CDR3aa: CASSPGQGAPGGKLFF
abundance: -
v_gene: TRBV2
j_gene: TRBJ1-4
d_gene: TRBD1

CDR3nt: TGTGCCAGCAGCGCAGACAGATACGGAAACACCATATATTTT
CDR3aa: CASSADRYGNTIYF
abundance: -
v_gene: TRBV5-5
j_gene: TRBJ1-3
d_gene: -

CDR3nt: TGTGCCAGCAGGCCCAGGGGCAATCAGCCCCAGCATTTT
CDR3aa: CASRPRGNQPQHF
abundance: few
v_gene: TRBV6-5
j_gene: TRBJ1-5
d_gene: -

CDR3nt: TGCAGCGTTGGGACAGGGGGAGAGACCCAGTACTTC
CDR3aa: CSVGTGGETQYF
abundance: -
v_gene: TRBV29-1
j_gene: TRBJ2-5
d_gene: TRBD1

CDR3nt: TGTGCCAGCAGCCTAATACGGGGCCAGGGGGCCAATGAGCAGTTCTTC
CDR3aa: CASSLIRGQGANEQFF
abundance: -
v_gene: TRBV7-8
j_gene: TRBJ2-1
d_gene: TRBD1

CDR3nt: TGTGCCTGGAACAGGTTAATCTGGGACACCGGGGAGCTGTTTTTT
CDR3aa: CAWNRLIWDTGELFF
abundance: -
v_gene: TRBV30
j_gene: TRBJ2-2
d_gene: -

CDR3nt: TGTGCCTGGAGCGGTGACAGGAACACTGAAGCTTTCTTT
CDR3aa: CAWSGDRNTEAFF
abundance: -
v_gene: TRBV30
j_gene: TRBJ1-1
d_gene: -

CDR3nt: TGTGCCAGCAGCGGACGAAGGGGCCCCAAACACTTC
CDR3aa: CASSGRRGPKHF
abundance: -
v_gene: TRBV9
j_gene: TRBJ2-7
d_gene: -

CDR3nt: TGTGCCAGCAGCTTAGCTCCAGGAAATTCACCCCTCCACTTT
CDR3aa: CASSLAPGNSPLHF
abundance: -
v_gene: TRBV11-2
j_gene: TRBJ1-6
d_gene: -

CDR3nt: TGCGCCAGCAGCTTGGCCCCGCAGTCCGGCGGGACCCAGTACTTC
CDR3aa: CASSLAPQSGGTQYF
abundance: -
v_gene: TRBV5-1
j_gene: TRBJ2-5
d_gene: -

CDR3nt: TGTGCCAGCTGTCAAGCCCCGGGATCCTACCTGACTGGGGCCAACGTCCTGACTTTC
CDR3aa: CASCQAPGSYLTGANVLTF
abundance: few
v_gene: TRBV5-8
j_gene: TRBJ2-6
d_gene: -

CDR3nt: TGCAGCGCCTTCGGCAGGGGGCGAACCGGGGAGCTGTTTTTT
CDR3aa: CSAFGRGRTGELFF
abundance: -
v_gene: TRBV29-1
j_gene: TRBJ2-2
d_gene: TRBD1

CDR3nt: TGTGCCAGCAGCTTAGTACAGGGATTCACTGAAGCTTTCTTT
CDR3aa: CASSLVQGFTEAFF
abundance: -
v_gene: TRBV7-9
j_gene: TRBJ1-1
d_gene: -

CDR3nt: TGTGCCAGCAGCCCGCTGAGCGGCTCCTACAATGAGCAGTTCTTC
CDR3aa: CASSPLSGSYNEQFF
abundance: -
v_gene: TRBV2
j_gene: TRBJ2-1
d_gene: -

CDR3nt: TGTGCCAGCAGCCCGGACACCGGGGAGCTGTTTTTT
CDR3aa: CASSPDTGELFF
abundance: -
v_gene: TRBV2
j_gene: TRBJ2-2
d_gene: -

CDR3nt: TGTGCCAGCAGCTTCAGGAGGGGGGGGAAGGATGAGCAGTTCTTC
CDR3aa: CASSFRRGGKDEQFF
abundance: -
v_gene: TRBV7-2
j_gene: TRBJ2-1
d_gene: -

CDR3nt: TGTGCCAGCAGCCAAGTGGGACAAAGCGGGGGCACAGATACGCAGTATTTT
CDR3aa: CASSQVGQSGGTDTQYF
abundance: -
v_gene: TRBV14
j_gene: TRBJ2-3
d_gene: -

CDR3nt: TGTGCCAGCTCACCACGGCCAAATGAAAAACTGTTTTTT
CDR3aa: CASSPRPNEKLFF
abundance: -
v_gene: TRBV18
j_gene: TRBJ1-4
d_gene: -

CDR3nt: TGCGCCAGCGTACTGGGGCGGGGGAACACTGAAGCTTTCTTT
CDR3aa: CASVLGRGNTEAFF
abundance: many
v_gene: TRBV5-1
j_gene: TRBJ1-1
d_gene: -

CDR3nt: TGTGCCAGCAGCTTGGCCGGGGGGGCAGGGACTAATTCACCCCTCCACTTT
CDR3aa: CASSLAGGAGTNSPLHF
abundance: -
v_gene: TRBV5-4
j_gene: TRBJ1-6
d_gene: -

CDR3nt: TGTGCCAGCTCACCAGGGACAGGGGGCGCAGATGGCTACACCTTC
CDR3aa: CASSPGTGGADGYTF
abundance: -
v_gene: TRBV18
j_gene: TRBJ1-2
d_gene: TRBD1

CDR3nt: TGTGCCAGCAGCCTCCGTGTCCGTTCACCCCTCCACTTT
CDR3aa: CASSLRVRSPLHF
abundance: -
v_gene: TRBV3-1/TRBV3-2
j_gene: TRBJ1-6
d_gene: -

CDR3nt: TGTGCCAGCTCACCACCTATCCAAGAGACCCAGTACTTC
CDR3aa: CASSPPIQETQYF
abundance: -
v_gene: TRBV18
j_gene: TRBJ2-5
d_gene: -

CDR3nt: TGTGCCAGCAGGAGACAGAACACTAACTATGGCTACACCTTC
CDR3aa: CASRRQNTNYGYTF
abundance: -
v_gene: TRBV3-1/TRBV3-2
j_gene: TRBJ1-2
d_gene: -

CDR3nt: TGCGCCAGCAGTCGTTTACCGGGACATAAAGAGACCCAGTACTTC
CDR3aa: CASSRLPGHKETQYF
abundance: once
v_gene: TRBV4-1
j_gene: TRBJ2-5
d_gene: -

CDR3nt: TGTGCCACCAGTGATCCCACAGAGAAGCAGTTCTTC
CDR3aa: CATSDPTEKQFF
abundance: -
v_gene: TRBV24-1
j_gene: TRBJ2-1
d_gene: -

CDR3nt: TGTGCCAGCAGCTTAAGGGTGAAAGGGGTAGCGGGGCCTTCGAACACCGGGGAGCTGTTTTTT
CDR3aa: CASSLRVKGVAGPSNTGELFF
abundance: -
v_gene: TRBV7-3
j_gene: TRBJ2-2
d_gene: TRBD2

CDR3nt: TGCAGTGCTAGTGGGGAGTGGCGGGGGGCCGAGCAGTACTTC
CDR3aa: CSASGEWRGAEQYF
abundance: -
v_gene: TRBV20-1
j_gene: TRBJ2-7
d_gene: TRBD2

CDR3nt: TGTGCCAGCAGCTCTACAGGGTCAGCTTATGGCTACACCTTC
CDR3aa: CASSSTGSAYGYTF
abundance: few
v_gene: TRBV5-4
j_gene: TRBJ1-2
d_gene: -

CDR3nt: TGTGCCAGCAGCTGGGGGACAGCAGCAGATACGCAGTATTTT
CDR3aa: CASSWGTAADTQYF
abundance: -
v_gene: TRBV2
j_gene: TRBJ2-3
d_gene: TRBD1

CDR3nt: TGTGCCAGTAGTAGGAGCGGGGGGGCCACAGATACGCAGTATTTT
CDR3aa: CASSRSGGATDTQYF
abundance: -
v_gene: TRBV19
j_gene: TRBJ2-3
d_gene: TRBD2